The sequence of this T cell receptor beta chain was determined in a study of blood T cell repertoires in COVID-19. Losses at the gene ends were 6 bases for V and 2 bases for J; bases not matched to a gene: 10. CDR3 length: 16 amino acids. CDR1 and CDR2 from the germline V gene are SNHLY and FYNNEI. Source study methods: Amplification of reference gene primers was used by the study to estimate nucleated cell counts. The table came from immunoSEQ multiplex PCR; TCRdb's copy has only in-frame clones and leaves some out. The V and J calls and the clone size are those of that table, but D and trimming were determined from the DNA. The data show roughly 120,000 clones, approximately 86% seen once.

The TCR comes from a woman aged 50 to 60 with active or convalescent COVID-19. V gene TRBV2 combines with J gene TRBJ1-3, with 7 bases identical to TRBD1. The specimen sequenced was peripheral blood. The CDR3: CASSLTPGTAGNTIYF. In nucleotides, the CDR3 is TGTGCCAGCAGCCTAACTCCCGGGACAGCTGGAAACACCATATATTTT.